This T cell receptor (beta chain) was captured by sequencing in a study of blood T cells in healthy people across ages. Sample-barcoded 5' priming and a J-beta primer mix drove a second PCR of roughly 6 to 12 cycles. Each CDR3 protein gets one entry after TCRdb re-called the 5' RACE reads with MiXCR. There are around 1,000,000 distinct CDR3 sequences in the sample; approximately 26% occur only once, and approximately 0.79% lies in the top ten. The CDR3 totals 14 residues. In germline, CDR1 is DFQATT, CDR2 SNEGSKA (reference sequence). Trimming at V came to 5 bases and at J to 4 bases, leaving 8 bases not matched to a gene. These data were also reused for a study on T cells of mothers and their children. That work states: In the second PCR, M1S primer introduced barcodes and 2-4 random bases. The study obtained over 9.5 million TCR beta CDR3 reads per mother and some 3 million per child.

The chain combines TRBV20-1 with TRBJ2-3; 8 bases agree with TRBD2. This sequence originates from a girl aged 2 to 10 in good health. The sequencing sample was made of blood. The CDR3 DNA follows: TGCAGTGCTTTCGGGAGGGATGGGGCAGATACGCAGTATTTT. Encoded protein: CSAFGRDGADTQYF.